These T cell receptor beta chains were read from a single sample in a study of human T cells and chemical hapten exposure. TCRdb ran MiXCR on the RACE reads and lists one entry per CDR3 protein. This sample has approximately 77,000 distinct CDR3 sequences, with approximately 14% found just once. The source material was whole blood, sampled in connection with sensitization to the hapten diphenylcyclopropenone (DPC). The receptors here all came from a woman aged 45-59 years with alopecia areata. Some clones in this sample may be carry-over from other donors' samples. The CDR3 runs from the conserved cysteine through the conserved F or W.

V: TRBV9
J: TRBJ2-2
CDR3: CASSVDYGAGELFF

V: TRBV29-1
J: TRBJ2-1
CDR3: CSVEGHSLSQYNEQFF

V: TRBV29-1
J: TRBJ2-2
CDR3: CSGYVENGELFF

V: TRBV2
J: TRBJ2-1
CDR3: CASTERGLEANEQFF

V: TRBV2
J: TRBJ2-1
CDR3: CASSGLAGYMNEQFF

V: TRBV2
J: TRBJ2-3
CDR3: CASTSEESYTDTQYF

V: TRBV18
J: TRBJ2-7
CDR3: CASSPRGQGTYEQYF

V: TRBV6-5
J: TRBJ2-7
CDR3: CASSSRDSRREQYF

V: TRBV20-1
J: TRBJ1-2
CDR3: CSARGIQTGTPNNYGYTF

V: TRBV6-2/TRBV6-3
J: TRBJ1-5
CDR3: CASSSPGTAFQPQHF

V: TRBV3-1
J: TRBJ1-3
CDR3: CASSPQEGGRNTIYF

V: TRBV12-3/TRBV12-4
J: TRBJ1-4
CDR3: CASSLGTGLEKLFF

V: TRBV7-2
J: TRBJ2-1
CDR3: CASRLALTYNEQFF

V: TRBV29-1
J: TRBJ2-3
CDR3: CSAAGPDTQYF

V: TRBV5-1
J: TRBJ2-5
CDR3: CASAGLGIQETQYF

V: TRBV7-6
J: TRBJ2-7
CDR3: CASSGTIYSNEQYF

V: TRBV2
J: TRBJ2-1
CDR3: CASSETDYNEQFF

V: TRBV12-3/TRBV12-4
J: TRBJ2-6
CDR3: CAGAWDSGANVLTF

V: TRBV7-2
J: TRBJ1-2
CDR3: CASSPRAAGPTYGYTF

V: TRBV4-3
J: TRBJ2-3
CDR3: CASSQEVAGGSTDTQYF

V: TRBV6-1
J: TRBJ1-1
CDR3: CASSRKDGTEAFF

V: TRBV28
J: TRBJ2-1
CDR3: CASRLADRYNEQFF

V: TRBV29-1
J: TRBJ2-5
CDR3: CSWQNQETQYF

V: TRBV9
J: TRBJ2-7
CDR3: CASSADRTYEQYF

V: TRBV7-9
J: TRBJ1-2
CDR3: CASIQTPGPYGYTF

V: TRBV18
J: TRBJ2-1
CDR3: CASSPGLGSYNEQFF

V: TRBV29-1
J: TRBJ2-1
CDR3: CSVGTGGGGEQFF

V: TRBV5-1
J: TRBJ1-6
CDR3: CASSWTGSNSPLHF

V: TRBV18
J: TRBJ1-4
CDR3: CASSPPDKHGKLFF

V: TRBV20-1
J: TRBJ2-1
CDR3: CSATRQGDEQFF

V: TRBV19
J: TRBJ2-3
CDR3: CASSTSHGPTDTQYF

V: TRBV30
J: TRBJ1-1
CDR3: CAWSVVRGTEAFF

V: TRBV28
J: TRBJ2-1
CDR3: CASSLIEGIHNEQFF